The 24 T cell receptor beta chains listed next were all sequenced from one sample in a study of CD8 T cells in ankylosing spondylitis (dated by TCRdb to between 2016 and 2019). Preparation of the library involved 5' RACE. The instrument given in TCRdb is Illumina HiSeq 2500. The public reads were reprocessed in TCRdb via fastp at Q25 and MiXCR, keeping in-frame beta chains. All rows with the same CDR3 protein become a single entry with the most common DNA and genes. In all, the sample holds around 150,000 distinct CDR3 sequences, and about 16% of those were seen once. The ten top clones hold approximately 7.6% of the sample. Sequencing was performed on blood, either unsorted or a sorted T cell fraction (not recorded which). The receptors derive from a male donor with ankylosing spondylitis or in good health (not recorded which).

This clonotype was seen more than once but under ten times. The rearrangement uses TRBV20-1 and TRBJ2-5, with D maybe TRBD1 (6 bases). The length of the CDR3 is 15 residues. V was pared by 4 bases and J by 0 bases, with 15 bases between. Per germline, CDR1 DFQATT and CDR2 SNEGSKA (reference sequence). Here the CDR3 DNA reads TGCAGTGCTATGGGGGCGGAGATAAACCAAGAGACCCAGTACTTC. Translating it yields CSAMGAEINQETQYF.

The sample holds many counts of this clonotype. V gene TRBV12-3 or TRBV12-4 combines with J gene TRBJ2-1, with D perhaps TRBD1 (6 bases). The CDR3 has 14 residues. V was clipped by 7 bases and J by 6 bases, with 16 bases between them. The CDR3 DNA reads TGTGCCAGCAACCTCAAACTAGGGGGCAATGAGCAGTTCTTC. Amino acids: CASNLKLGGNEQFF.

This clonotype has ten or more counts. The CDR3 DNA reads TGTGCCAGCAGCTTACGTCCGGGGGCGGACACTGAAGCTTTCTTT. It is translated as CASSLRPGADTEAFF. The chain combines TRBV7-8 with TRBJ1-1, with TRBD1 as a possible D gene (6 bases). The CDR3 is made up of 15 amino acids. V was clipped by 2 bases and J by 3 bases, with 13 bases between them. Germline V lookup: CDR1 SGHVS, CDR2 FQNEAQ.

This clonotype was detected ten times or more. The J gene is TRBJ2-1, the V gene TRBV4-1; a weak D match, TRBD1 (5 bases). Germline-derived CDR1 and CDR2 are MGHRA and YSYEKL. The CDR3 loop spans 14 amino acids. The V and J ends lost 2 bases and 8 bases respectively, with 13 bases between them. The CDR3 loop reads CASSQLQGLDEQFF. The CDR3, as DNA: TGCGCCAGCAGCCAACTTCAGGGTCTTGATGAGCAGTTCTTC.

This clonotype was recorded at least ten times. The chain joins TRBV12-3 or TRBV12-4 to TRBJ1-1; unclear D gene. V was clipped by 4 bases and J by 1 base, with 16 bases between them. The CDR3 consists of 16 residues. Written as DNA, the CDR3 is TGTGCCAGCAGTTCCGTCGACATAGGTGGGAACACTGAAGCTTTCTTT. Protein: CASSSVDIGGNTEAFF.

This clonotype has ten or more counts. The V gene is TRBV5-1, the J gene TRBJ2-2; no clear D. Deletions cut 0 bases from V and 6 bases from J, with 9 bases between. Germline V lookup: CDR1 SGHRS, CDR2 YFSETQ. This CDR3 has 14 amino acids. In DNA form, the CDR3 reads TGCGCCAGCAGCTTGGCCTCGGGCTCCGGGGAGCTGTTTTTT. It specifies CASSLASGSGELFF.

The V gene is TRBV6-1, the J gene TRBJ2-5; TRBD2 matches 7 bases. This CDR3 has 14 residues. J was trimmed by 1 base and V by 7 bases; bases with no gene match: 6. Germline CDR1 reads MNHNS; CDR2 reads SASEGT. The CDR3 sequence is CASTLGLGQETQYF. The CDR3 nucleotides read TGTGCCAGCACCCTCGGACTAGGCCAAGAGACCCAGTACTTC.

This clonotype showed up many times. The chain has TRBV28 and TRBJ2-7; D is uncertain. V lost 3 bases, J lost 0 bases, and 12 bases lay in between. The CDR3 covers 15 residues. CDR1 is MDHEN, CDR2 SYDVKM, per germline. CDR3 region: CASSLQTLSSYEQYF. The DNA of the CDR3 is TGTGCCAGCAGTTTGCAGACACTGAGCTCCTACGAGCAGTACTTC.

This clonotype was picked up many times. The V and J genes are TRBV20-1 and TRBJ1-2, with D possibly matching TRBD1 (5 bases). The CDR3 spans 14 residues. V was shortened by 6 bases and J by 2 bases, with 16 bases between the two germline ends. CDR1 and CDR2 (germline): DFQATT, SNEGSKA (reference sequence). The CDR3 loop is CSANGATGNYGYTF. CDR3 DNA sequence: TGCAGTGCCAATGGGGCAACTGGGAACTATGGCTACACCTTC.

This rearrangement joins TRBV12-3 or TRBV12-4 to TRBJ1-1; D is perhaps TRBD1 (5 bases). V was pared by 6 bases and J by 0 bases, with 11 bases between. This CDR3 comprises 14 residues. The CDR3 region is CASSRGPMNTEAFF. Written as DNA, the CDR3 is TGTGCCAGCAGCCGGGGACCGATGAACACTGAAGCTTTCTTT.

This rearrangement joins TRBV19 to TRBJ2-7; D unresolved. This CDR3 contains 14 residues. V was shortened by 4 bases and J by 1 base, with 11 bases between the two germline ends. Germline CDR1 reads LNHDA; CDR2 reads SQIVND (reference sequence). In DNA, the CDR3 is TGTGCCAGTAGTACGGTTGACGGTTCCTACGAGCAGTACTTC. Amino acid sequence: CASSTVDGSYEQYF.

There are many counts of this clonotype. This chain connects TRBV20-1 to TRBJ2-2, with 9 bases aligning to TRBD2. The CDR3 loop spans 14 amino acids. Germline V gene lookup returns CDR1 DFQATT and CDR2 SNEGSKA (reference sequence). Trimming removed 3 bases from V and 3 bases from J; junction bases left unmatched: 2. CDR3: CSASQREDTGELFF. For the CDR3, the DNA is TGCAGTGCTAGTCAGCGGGAGGACACCGGGGAGCTGTTTTTT.

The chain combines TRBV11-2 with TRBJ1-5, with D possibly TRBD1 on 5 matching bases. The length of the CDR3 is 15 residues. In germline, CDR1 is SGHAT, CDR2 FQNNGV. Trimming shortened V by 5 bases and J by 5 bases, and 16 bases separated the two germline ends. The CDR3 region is CASSPVGVRDQPQHF. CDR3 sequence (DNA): TGTGCCAGCAGCCCGGTGGGGGTGAGGGATCAGCCCCAGCATTTT.

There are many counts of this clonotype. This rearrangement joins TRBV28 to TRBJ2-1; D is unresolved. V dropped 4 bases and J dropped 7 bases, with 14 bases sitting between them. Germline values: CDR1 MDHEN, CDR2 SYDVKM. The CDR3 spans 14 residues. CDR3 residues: CASSSYRTANEQFF. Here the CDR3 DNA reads TGTGCCAGCAGTTCCTATCGGACGGCGAATGAGCAGTTCTTC.

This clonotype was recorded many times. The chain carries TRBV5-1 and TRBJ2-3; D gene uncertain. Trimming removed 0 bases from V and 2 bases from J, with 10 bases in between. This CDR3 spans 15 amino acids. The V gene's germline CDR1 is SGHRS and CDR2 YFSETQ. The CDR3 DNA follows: TGCGCCAGCAGCTTGGTCCCGGGCAACACAGATACGCAGTATTTT. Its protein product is CASSLVPGNTDTQYF.

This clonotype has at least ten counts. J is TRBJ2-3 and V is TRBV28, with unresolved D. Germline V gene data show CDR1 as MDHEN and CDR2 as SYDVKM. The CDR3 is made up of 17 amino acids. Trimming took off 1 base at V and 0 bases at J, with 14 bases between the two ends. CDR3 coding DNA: TGTGCCAGCAGTTTATTGGGGAATACCGCTAGCACAGATACGCAGTATTTT. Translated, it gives CASSLLGNTASTDTQYF.

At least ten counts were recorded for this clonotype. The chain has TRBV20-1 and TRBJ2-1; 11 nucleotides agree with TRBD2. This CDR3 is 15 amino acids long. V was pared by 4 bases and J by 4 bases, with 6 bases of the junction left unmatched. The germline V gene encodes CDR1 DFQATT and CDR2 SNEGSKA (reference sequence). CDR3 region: CSAISTSGGYNEQFF. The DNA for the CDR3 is TGCAGTGCTATCTCTACTAGCGGGGGTTACAATGAGCAGTTCTTC.

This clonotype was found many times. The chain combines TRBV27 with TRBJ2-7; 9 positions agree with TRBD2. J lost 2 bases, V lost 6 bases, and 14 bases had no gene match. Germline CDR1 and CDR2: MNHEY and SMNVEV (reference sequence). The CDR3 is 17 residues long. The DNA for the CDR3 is TGTGCCAGCAGAAACCCCCGAGGGACTAGCAGTACCTACGAGCAGTACTTC. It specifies CASRNPRGTSSTYEQYF.

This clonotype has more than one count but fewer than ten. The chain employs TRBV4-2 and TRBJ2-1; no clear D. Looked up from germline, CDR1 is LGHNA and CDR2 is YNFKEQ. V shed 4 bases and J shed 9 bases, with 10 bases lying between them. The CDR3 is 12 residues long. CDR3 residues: CASSLLASEQFF. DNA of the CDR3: TGTGCCAGCAGCCTACTCGCGAGTGAGCAGTTCTTC.

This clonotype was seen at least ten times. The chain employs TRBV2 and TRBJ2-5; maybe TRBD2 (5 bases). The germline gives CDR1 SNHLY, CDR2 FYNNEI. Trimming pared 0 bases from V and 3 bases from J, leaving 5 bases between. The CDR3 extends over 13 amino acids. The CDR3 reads CASSEAEEETQYF. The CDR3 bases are TGTGCCAGCAGTGAAGCGGAGGAAGAGACCCAGTACTTC.

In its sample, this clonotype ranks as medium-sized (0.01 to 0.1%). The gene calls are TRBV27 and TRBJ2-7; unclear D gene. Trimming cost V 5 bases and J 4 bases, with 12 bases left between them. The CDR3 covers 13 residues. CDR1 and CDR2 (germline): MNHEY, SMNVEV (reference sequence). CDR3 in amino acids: CASSGQPFYEQYF. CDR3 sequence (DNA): TGTGCCAGCAGTGGTCAGCCATTTTACGAGCAGTACTTC.

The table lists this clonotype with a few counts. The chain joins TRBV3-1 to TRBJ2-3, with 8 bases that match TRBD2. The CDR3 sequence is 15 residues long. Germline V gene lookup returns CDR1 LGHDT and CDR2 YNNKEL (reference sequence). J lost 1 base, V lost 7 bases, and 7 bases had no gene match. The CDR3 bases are TGTGCCAGCACCCCGAGCGGGAGACGCACAGATACGCAGTATTTT. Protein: CASTPSGRRTDTQYF.

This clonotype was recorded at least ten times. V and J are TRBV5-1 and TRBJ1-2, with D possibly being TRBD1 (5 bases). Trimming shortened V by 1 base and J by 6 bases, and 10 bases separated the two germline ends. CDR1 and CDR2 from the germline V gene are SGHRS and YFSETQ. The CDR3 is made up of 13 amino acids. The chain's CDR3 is CASSLKQGDGYTF. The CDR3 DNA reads TGCGCCAGCAGCTTGAAGCAGGGCGATGGCTACACCTTC.

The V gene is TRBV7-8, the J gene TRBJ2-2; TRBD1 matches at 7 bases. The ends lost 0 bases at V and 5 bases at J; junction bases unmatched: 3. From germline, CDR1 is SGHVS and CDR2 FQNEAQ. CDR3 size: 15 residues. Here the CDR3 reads CASSLATGFTGELFF. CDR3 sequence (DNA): TGTGCCAGCAGCTTAGCGACAGGGTTTACCGGGGAGCTGTTTTTT.